This T cell receptor beta chain is drawn from a study of T cell responses to AZD1222 COVID-19 vaccine. Regarding this clone: The antigen is undetermined.

Germline CDR1 is SGHAT and CDR2 is FQDESV (reference sequence). CDR3 length: 13 residues. V dropped 5 bases and J dropped 4 bases, with 11 bases sitting between them. Here immunoSEQ multiplex PCR was the method, and the copy in TCRdb shows in-frame clones only, minus some. Of around 99,000 clones detected, about nine tenths appear once; the ten largest clones hold approximately 7.6%. Whole-study findings and limits: White British people made up most donors, females outnumbered males, and clonal diversity was possibly underestimated.

This clonotype originated in an adult in good health. This sequence joins TRBV11-1 and TRBJ1-1, with D perhaps TRBD1 (6 bases). This specimen consisted of peripheral blood, obtained on day 0 of AZD1222 vaccination. The DNA of the CDR3 is TGTGCCAGCAGCCCCCGGGGGCCCACTGAAGCTTTCTTT. Residues: CASSPRGPTEAFF.